This T cell receptor (beta chain) was identified in a study of STAT3 mutations in large granular lymphocyte leukemia. Study findings and constraints: All newly emerging clones after therapy were STAT3 wild type. Treatment regimens differed across patients between samplings. At least one immunodominant TCR beta clonotype appeared in every T-cell large granular lymphocyte leukemia patient.

TCRbeta libraries averaged around 40,000 productive templates per sample. Measured with immunoSEQ multiplex PCR; TCRdb has only the in-frame clones, and not every one. This sample has 5,000 or so clones, with about 53% found just once. Germline V gene data show CDR1 as SGHRS and CDR2 as YFSETQ. Trimming took 4 bases from V and 5 from J, leaving 18 bases between them. The CDR3 has 15 amino acids. In the case of this clone: Its antigen is unidentified.

The sequence came from a man between 60 and 75 years old with T-cell large granular lymphocyte leukemia. Some clones in this sample may be carry-over from other donors' samples. V is TRBV5-1 and J is TRBJ2-5; no clear D gene. Sequences were obtained from peripheral blood mononuclear cells. The CDR3 here is CASSTDSWGRETQYF. Written as DNA, the CDR3 is TGCGCCAGCAGCACCGATTCGTGGGGTCGGGAGACCCAGTACTTC. The full variable domain, rest sourced from reference TRBV5-1 and TRBJ2-5, is KAGVTQTPRYLIKTRGQQVTLSCSPISGHRSVSWYQQTPGQGLQFLFEYFSETQRNKGNFPGRFSGRQFSNSRSEMNVSTLELGDSALYLCASSTDSWGRETQYFGPGTRLLVL.